The next 15 T cell receptor beta chains were all read from a single sample in a study of human T cells and chemical hapten exposure. One entry per CDR3 protein results from TCRdb running MiXCR on the RACE reads. The data hold around 260,000 distinct CDR3 sequences, with 7.5% to 9% observed a single time. The time point denotes: pre-sensitization, week 0. The treatment is: therapeutic diphenylcyclopropenone sensitization with weekly scalp DPC. The sequenced sample was whole blood, obtained in connection with sensitization to the hapten diphenylcyclopropenone (DPC). These receptors were taken from a woman aged 40-49 years with alopecia areata. Some clones in this sample may be carry-over from other donors' samples.

This clonotype was detected only a few times. The gene calls are TRBV29-1 and TRBJ1-2, with a tentative D call TRBD1 (5 bases). This CDR3 has 14 amino acids. Germline loops: CDR1 SQVTM, CDR2 ANQGSEA. V was cut by 3 bases and J by 1 base, with 12 bases left in between. Here the CDR3 DNA reads TGCAGCGTTGAGGTTACCGACAGTAACTATGGCTACACCTTC. The encoded protein is CSVEVTDSNYGYTF. Complete variable domain (other parts from reference TRBV29-1 and TRBJ1-2): SAVISQKPSRDICQRGTSLTIQCQVDSQVTMMFWYRQQPGQSLTLIATANQGSEATYESGFVIDKFPISRPNLTFSTLTVSNMSPEDSSIYLCSVEVTDSNYGYTFGSGTRLTVV.

This chain links TRBV27 with TRBJ1-4, with D maybe TRBD1 (5 bases). CDR3 length equals 16 residues. V was trimmed by 4 bases and J by 6 bases, leaving 18 bases between them. Germline V gene data show CDR1 as MNHEY and CDR2 as SMNVEV (reference sequence). CDR3 DNA: TGTGCCAGCAGTTCCCTTAGGAGGGGTGTGGATGAAAAACTGTTTTTT. It specifies CASSSLRRGVDEKLFF. The complete variable domain, with remaining parts taken from reference TRBV27 and TRBJ1-4, reads EAQVTQNPRYLITVTGKKLTVTCSQNMNHEYMSWYRQDPGLGLRQIYYSMNVEVTDKGDVPEGYKVSRKEKRNFPLILESPSPNQTSLYFCASSSLRRGVDEKLFFGSGTQLSVL.

This clonotype was observed many times. The chain couples TRBV29-1 to TRBJ2-6; D remains unclear. V was cut by 1 base and J by 2 bases, with 6 bases left in between. CDR1 is SQVTM, CDR2 ANQGSEA, per germline. The CDR3 extends over 14 amino acids. CDR3 bases: TGCAGCGTTGAAGCTCTACCTGGGGCCAACGTCCTGACTTTC. Residues: CSVEALPGANVLTF.

In this sample, this clonotype turned up many times. The chain is built from TRBV6-5 and TRBJ1-2, with D unresolved. V lost 5 bases and J 3 bases, leaving 10 bases between the germline ends. Germline CDR1 MNHEY, CDR2 SVGAGI. The CDR3 length is 13 residues. Written as DNA, the CDR3 is TGTGCCAGCAGTAGGGCGGTTGACTATGGCTACACCTTC. Protein product: CASSRAVDYGYTF.

This clonotype was picked up a small number of times. This rearrangement joins TRBV15 to TRBJ1-6, with 8 bases matching TRBD1. CDR3 length: 14 residues. Per the germline V gene, CDR1 is LNHNV and CDR2 is YYDKDF (reference sequence). The junction had 2 bases not matched to a gene; V was cut back by 3 bases and J by 7 bases. CDR3 sequence: CATSSDRGNSPLHF. CDR3 nucleotide sequence: TGTGCCACCAGCAGCGACAGGGGAAATTCACCCCTCCACTTT.

This clonotype came up many times. V gene TRBV4-1 combines with J gene TRBJ1-6, with TRBD1 matching over 8 bases. The CDR3 runs to 15 residues. CDR1 MGHRA and CDR2 YSYEKL come from the germline V gene. V lost 5 bases and J lost 7; bases outside the gene matches: 7. CDR3 DNA: TGCGCCAGCAGCAACCACCGACAGGGGAATTCACCCCTCCACTTT. Encoded protein: CASSNHRQGNSPLHF.

This clonotype has ten or more counts. The chain uses TRBV7-2 and TRBJ2-4; 7 bases line up with TRBD1. Unmatched junction bases numbered 8, after V lost 5 bases and J lost 1 base. This CDR3 spans 16 amino acids. The germline CDR1 and CDR2 sequences are SGHTA and FQGNSA. The CDR3 coding sequence is TGTGCCAGCAGCACACAGGGGTTTACGGCCAAAAACATTCAGTACTTC. Translating it yields CASSTQGFTAKNIQYF.

This clonotype was counted a few times. The chain couples TRBV3-1 to TRBJ2-5, with D uncertain. The CDR3 extends over 15 amino acids. Deletions cut 4 bases from V and 0 bases from J, with 12 bases between. Looked up from germline, CDR1 is LGHDT and CDR2 is YNNKEL (reference sequence). The CDR3 region has the DNA TGTGCCAGCAGCCCCCGTCAGCGTAACCAAGAGACCCAGTACTTC. It translates to CASSPRQRNQETQYF.

The chain employs TRBV5-6 and TRBJ2-7; the match to TRBD1 covers 8 bases. Trimming at V came to 4 bases and at J to 3 bases, leaving 6 bases not matched to a gene. The CDR3 runs 14 residues. Germline loops: CDR1 SGHDT, CDR2 YYEEEE. The CDR3 region has the DNA TGTGCCAGCAGCGTAGGACAGGGTGTCTACGAGCAGTACTTC. It codes for CASSVGQGVYEQYF.

Only a few counts were recorded for this clonotype. The chain links TRBV7-8 to TRBJ2-2; TRBD1 might be the D (7 bases). With 2 bases removed from V and 3 bases from J, the gap between germline ends came to 13 bases. This CDR3 is 16 amino acids long. CDR1 is SGHVS, CDR2 FQNEAQ, per germline. In nucleotides, the CDR3 is TGTGCCAGCAGCTTACGACAGGGAGGAGACACCGGGGAGCTGTTTTTT. Its protein product is CASSLRQGGDTGELFF.

This chain joins TRBV6-6 and TRBJ2-2; D is uncertain. The CDR3 extends over 15 amino acids. Germline V gene sequence: CDR1 MNHNY, CDR2 SVGAGI (reference sequence). V was cut by 6 bases and J by 0 bases, with 11 bases left in between. CDR3 loop: CASSRLGTNTGELFF. In DNA, the CDR3 is TGTGCCAGCAGCCGCCTAGGAACGAACACCGGGGAGCTGTTTTTT.

This clonotype was recorded many times. This chain joins TRBV10-3 and TRBJ2-3; D remains ambiguous. V lost 6 bases to trimming and J lost 2 bases, with 15 bases between them. Germline V CDR1 and CDR2: ENHRY, SYGVKD. There are 15 residues in the CDR3. CDR3 nucleotides: TGTGCCATCAGAGAAGGGTATACCTCCACAGATACGCAGTATTTT. This codes for CAIREGYTSTDTQYF.

Many counts were recorded for this clonotype. J is TRBJ1-4 and V is TRBV20-1; D gene ambiguous. Trimming left V 8 bases short and J 0 bases short, with 13 bases between. CDR3 length equals 14 residues. CDR1 and CDR2 from the germline V gene are DFQATT and SNEGSKA (reference sequence). The CDR3 region has the DNA TGCAGTCTAACGGGCGGGGCAACTAATGAAAAACTGTTTTTT. It codes for CSLTGGATNEKLFF.

This clonotype turned up a few times. The genes are TRBV5-6 and TRBJ2-1, with D perhaps being TRBD1 or TRBD2 (5 bases each). The CDR3 has 11 residues. Trimming removed 4 bases at V and 14 bases at J, with 13 bases between. The germline V gene has CDR1 SGHDT and CDR2 YYEEEE. This chain's CDR3 is CASSHRDREFF. Here the CDR3 DNA reads TGTGCCAGCAGCCACCGGGACCGGGAGTTCTTC.

This chain links TRBV7-2 with TRBJ2-1, with D unclear. Germline CDR1 is SGHTA and CDR2 is FQGNSA. The CDR3 runs 13 residues. V was cut by 5 bases and J by 7 bases, with 12 bases left in between. Here the CDR3 DNA reads TGTGCCAGCAGCACGAGAGCTGAGAATGAGCAGTTCTTC. Translated, it gives CASSTRAENEQFF.